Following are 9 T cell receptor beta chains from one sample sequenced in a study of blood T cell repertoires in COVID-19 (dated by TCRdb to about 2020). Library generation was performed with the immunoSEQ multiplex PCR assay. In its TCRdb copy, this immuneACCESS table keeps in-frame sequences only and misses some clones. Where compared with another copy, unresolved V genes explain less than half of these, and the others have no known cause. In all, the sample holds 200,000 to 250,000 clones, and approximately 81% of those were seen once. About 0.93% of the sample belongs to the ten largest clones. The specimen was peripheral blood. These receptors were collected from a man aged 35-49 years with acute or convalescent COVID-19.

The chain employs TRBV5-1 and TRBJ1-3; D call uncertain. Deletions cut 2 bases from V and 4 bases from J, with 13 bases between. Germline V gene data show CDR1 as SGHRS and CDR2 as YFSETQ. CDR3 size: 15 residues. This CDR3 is CASSFGSGSGNTIYF. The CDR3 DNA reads TGCGCCAGCAGCTTTGGGTCCGGGTCCGGAAACACCATATATTTT.

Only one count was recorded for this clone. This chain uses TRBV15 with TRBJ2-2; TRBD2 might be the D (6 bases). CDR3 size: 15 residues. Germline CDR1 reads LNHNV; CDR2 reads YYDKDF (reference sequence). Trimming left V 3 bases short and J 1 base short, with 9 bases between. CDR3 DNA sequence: TGTGCCACCAGCAGCCGGGACTGGAACACCGGGGAGCTGTTTTTT. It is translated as CATSSRDWNTGELFF.

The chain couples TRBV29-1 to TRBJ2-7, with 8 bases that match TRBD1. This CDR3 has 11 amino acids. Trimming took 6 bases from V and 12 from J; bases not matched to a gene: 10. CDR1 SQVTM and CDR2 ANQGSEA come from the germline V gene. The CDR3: CSVGPGQALYF. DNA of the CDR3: TGCAGCGTGGGGCCGGGACAGGCTTTGTACTTC.

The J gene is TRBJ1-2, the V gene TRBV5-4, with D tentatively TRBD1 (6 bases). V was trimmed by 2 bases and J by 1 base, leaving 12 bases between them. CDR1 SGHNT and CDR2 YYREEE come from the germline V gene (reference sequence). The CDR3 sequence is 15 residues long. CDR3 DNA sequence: TGTGCCAGCAGCTTAAAGGGGGAAGGTAACTATGGCTACACCTTC. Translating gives CASSLKGEGNYGYTF.

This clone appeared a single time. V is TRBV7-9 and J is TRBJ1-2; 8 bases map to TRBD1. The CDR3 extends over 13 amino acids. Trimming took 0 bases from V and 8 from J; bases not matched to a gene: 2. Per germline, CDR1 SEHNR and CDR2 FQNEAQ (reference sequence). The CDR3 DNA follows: TGTGCCAGCAGCTTAGCCAGGGGGCAAGGCTACACCTTC. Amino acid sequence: CASSLARGQGYTF.

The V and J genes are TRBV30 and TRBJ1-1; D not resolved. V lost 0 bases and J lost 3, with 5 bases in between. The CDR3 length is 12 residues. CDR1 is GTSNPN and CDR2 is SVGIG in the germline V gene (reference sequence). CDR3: CAWSVADTEAFF. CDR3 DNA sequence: TGTGCCTGGAGTGTAGCGGACACTGAAGCTTTCTTT.

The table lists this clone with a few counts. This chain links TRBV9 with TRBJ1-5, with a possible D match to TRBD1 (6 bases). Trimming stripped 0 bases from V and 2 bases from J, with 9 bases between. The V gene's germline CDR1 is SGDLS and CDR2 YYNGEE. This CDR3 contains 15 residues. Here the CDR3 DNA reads TGTGCCAGCAGCGTAGCAGGGGTTGGCAATCAGCCCCAGCATTTT. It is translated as CASSVAGVGNQPQHF.

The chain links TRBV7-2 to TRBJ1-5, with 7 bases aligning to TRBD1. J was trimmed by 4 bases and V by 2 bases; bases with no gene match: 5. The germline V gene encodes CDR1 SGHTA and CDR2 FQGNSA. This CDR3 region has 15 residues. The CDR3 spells CASSLRQGGNQPQHF. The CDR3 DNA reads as TGTGCCAGCAGCTTACGACAGGGCGGGAATCAGCCCCAGCATTTT.

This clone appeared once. CDR3 sequence (DNA): TGCGCCAGCAGCCAAGGATCTAGCGGGGGATTCGGGCAGTACTTC. Protein sequence: CASSQGSSGGFGQYF. V and J are TRBV4-3 and TRBJ2-7, with 10 bases identical to TRBD2. CDR3 length: 15 residues. Unmatched junction bases numbered 9, after V lost 1 base and J lost 9 bases. The V gene's germline CDR1 is LGHNA and CDR2 YSLEER.